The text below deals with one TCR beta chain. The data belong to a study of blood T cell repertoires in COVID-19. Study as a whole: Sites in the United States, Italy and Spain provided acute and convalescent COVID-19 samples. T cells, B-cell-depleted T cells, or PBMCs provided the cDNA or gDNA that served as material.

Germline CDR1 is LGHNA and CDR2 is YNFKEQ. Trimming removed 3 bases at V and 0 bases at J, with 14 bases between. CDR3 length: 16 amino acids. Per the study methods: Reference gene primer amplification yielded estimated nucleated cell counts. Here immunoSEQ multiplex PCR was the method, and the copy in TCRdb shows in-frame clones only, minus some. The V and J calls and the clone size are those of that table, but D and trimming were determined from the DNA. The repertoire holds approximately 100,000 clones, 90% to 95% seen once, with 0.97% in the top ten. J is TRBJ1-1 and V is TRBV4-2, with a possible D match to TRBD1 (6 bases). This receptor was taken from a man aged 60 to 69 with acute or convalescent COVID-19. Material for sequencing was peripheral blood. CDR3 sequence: CASSHPGVDMNTEAFF. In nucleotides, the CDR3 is TGTGCCAGCAGCCACCCAGGGGTGGACATGAACACTGAAGCTTTCTTT.